Sequencing of this T cell receptor beta chain was carried out in a study of T cell changes during pregnancy in multiple sclerosis. CDR3 size: 17 residues. The germline V gene has CDR1 SGHNT and CDR2 YENEEA. V lost 0 bases and J lost 0; bases outside the gene matches: 5. Profiled with immunoSEQ multiplex PCR; TCRdb holds only in-frame clones, not every one. The sample holds around 100,000 clones, around nine tenths seen once. The origin of this receptor is a female donor in good health, enrolled as a control in a pregnancy study. The specimen was peripheral blood, collected in the second trimester of pregnancy. The chain carries TRBV11-3 and TRBJ1-5, with 7 nucleotides matching TRBD1. CDR3 bases: TGTGCCAGCAGCTTAGATCCCCCAGGGGGTAGCAATCAGCCCCAGCATTTT. The encoded protein is CASSLDPPGGSNQPQHF.